This passage covers 15 T cell receptor beta chains from one sample sequenced in a study of post-analysis software for immune sequencing data. Findings and limits, study-wide: Among roughly 5 TRBV segments more frequent in patients than controls were TRBV5-6, TRBV5-1 and TRBV20-1.

No cognate antigen is known for these TCRs. Researchers reported that TCR beta cDNA libraries carried unique molecular identifiers. TCRdb reprocessed the PCR reads with MiXCR, giving one entry per CDR3 protein. The data hold about 460,000 distinct CDR3 sequences, with over 35% observed a single time. The sample consisted of blood. All receptors derive from a girl under 18 with multiple sclerosis.

This clonotype turned up a few times. J is TRBJ2-5 and V is TRBV29-1; 7 nucleotides agree with TRBD1. The CDR3 consists of 12 residues. The germline V gene has CDR1 SQVTM and CDR2 ANQGSEA. The junction had 3 bases not matched to a gene; V was cut back by 4 bases and J by 4 bases. For the CDR3, the DNA is TGCAGCGTTGTCAGGGGGTTAGAGACCCAGTACTTC. This gives the protein CSVVRGLETQYF. The variable domain in full, completed from reference TRBV29-1 and TRBJ2-5, reads SAVISQKPSRDICQRGTSLTIQCQVDSQVTMMFWYRQQPGQSLTLIATANQGSEATYESGFVIDKFPISRPNLTFSTLTVSNMSPEDSSIYLCSVVRGLETQYFGPGTRLLVL.

This rearrangement joins TRBV28 to TRBJ2-4, with TRBD1 matching over 9 bases. The V gene's germline CDR1 is MDHEN and CDR2 SYDVKM. This CDR3 has 17 residues. V shed 3 bases and J 1 base; nucleotides not matched to a gene: 7. This chain's CDR3 is CASSFWTGDEAKNIQYF. CDR3 bases: TGTGCCAGCAGTTTTTGGACAGGGGATGAGGCCAAAAACATTCAGTACTTC.

V is TRBV12-3 or TRBV12-4 and J is TRBJ2-1; D remains unclear. V was cut by 1 base and J by 7 bases, with 11 bases left in between. There are 14 residues in the CDR3. The CDR3 loop reads CASSLERAGNEQFF. The CDR3 region has the DNA TGTGCCAGCAGTTTAGAAAGGGCCGGGAATGAGCAGTTCTTC.

Remarks on this clonotype: The junction differs from germline at one of its ends, possibly a read error. The rearrangement links TRBV4-2 to TRBJ2-3; a weak D match, TRBD2 (5 bases). The V gene's germline CDR1 is LGHNA and CDR2 YNFKEQ. The CDR3 consists of 17 residues. The CDR3 DNA reads TGTACCAGCAGCCAAGATTTGGCGGGCCGACAAGGGGATACGCAGTATTTT. Translating it yields CTSSQDLAGRQGDTQYF.

This clonotype was counted between two and nine times. The chain employs TRBV29-1 and TRBJ2-1, with TRBD2 matching over 10 bases. J lost 6 bases, V lost 1 base, and 18 bases had no gene match. There are 19 residues in the CDR3. Germline V gene sequence: CDR1 SQVTM, CDR2 ANQGSEA. The CDR3 region is CSVEVGQKSGTSVSNEQFF. The CDR3 coding sequence is TGCAGCGTTGAAGTAGGACAGAAATCCGGGACTAGCGTTTCCAATGAGCAGTTCTTC.

This sequence joins TRBV7-6 and TRBJ2-1; either TRBD1 or TRBD2 may supply D (7 bases each). The germline V gene encodes CDR1 SGHVS and CDR2 FNYEAQ. Trimming removed 1 base at V and 9 bases at J, with 19 bases between. This CDR3 comprises 16 residues. The CDR3 nucleotides read TGTGCCAGCAGCTTAGGTCCTAGGGGGCGGGAGACTGAGCAGTTCTTC. Its translation is CASSLGPRGRETEQFF.

This clonotype came up many times. The chain combines TRBV4-1 with TRBJ2-1; the match to TRBD1 covers 7 bases. Trimming cost V 0 bases and J 0 bases; bases outside gene matches: 5. Germline loops: CDR1 MGHRA, CDR2 YSYEKL. The CDR3 runs to 17 residues. CDR3 coding DNA: TGCGCCAGCAGCCAAGAAGGGGGCGGGTACTCCTACAATGAGCAGTTCTTC. Its protein is CASSQEGGGYSYNEQFF.

This sequence joins TRBV9 and TRBJ2-1, with 11 bases matching TRBD2. V lost 2 bases to trimming and J lost 12 bases; unmatched junction nucleotides: 10. This CDR3 spans 15 amino acids. Germline V gives CDR1 SGDLS, CDR2 YYNGEE. In nucleotides, the CDR3 is TGTGCCAGCAGCGTTGGGACTAGCGGCCACCGGAGGCAGTTCTTC. Residues: CASSVGTSGHRRQFF.

CDR3 coding DNA: TGTGCCAGCAGTCCTCGCCTACGCACTTCCTACGAGCAGTACTTC. Protein product: CASSPRLRTSYEQYF. V is TRBV28 and J is TRBJ2-7; D gene unclear. Trimming removed 5 bases from V and 1 base from J, with 15 bases in between. This CDR3 is 15 amino acids long. CDR1 and CDR2 from the germline V gene are MDHEN and SYDVKM.

This clonotype has only a few counts. V gene TRBV7-8 combines with J gene TRBJ2-7, with TRBD2 matching over 10 bases. This CDR3 comprises 16 residues. The J segment lost 3 bases and the V segment lost 1 base, leaving 6 bases of the junction unmatched. Germline CDR1 SGHVS, CDR2 FQNEAQ. The CDR3 here is CASSLGSAGGNYEQYF. CDR3 coding DNA: TGTGCCAGCAGCTTAGGGTCAGCGGGAGGGAACTACGAGCAGTACTTC.

This clonotype was observed a single time. The chain joins TRBV2 to TRBJ2-7; 10 nucleotides align to TRBD1. The DNA end is a closer match to TRBJ2-5, so the J assignment may be wrong. The length of the CDR3 is 15 residues. Germline CDR1 reads SNHLY; CDR2 reads FYNNEI. The CDR3 nucleotides are TGTGCCAGCAGTGAAGACCGGGACAGGGGAGAGACCCAGTACTTC. It yields the protein CASSEDRDRGETQYF.

This clonotype appeared a single time. The rearrangement uses TRBV28 and TRBJ2-7, with D tentatively TRBD1 (5 bases). This CDR3 is built from 14 residues. V gave up 8 bases and J gave up 2 bases, with 16 bases separating them. Germline CDR1 is MDHEN and CDR2 is SYDVKM. The CDR3 DNA reads as TGTGCCAGCGGTCTTCTTAAAGGGGCCTACGAGCAGTACTTC. Its translation is CASGLLKGAYEQYF.

Only a few counts were recorded for this clonotype. This chain joins TRBV20-1 and TRBJ2-1, with TRBD2 matching over 9 bases. After removal of 3 bases from V and 1 base from J, the junction contained 7 bases not matched to a gene. The germline CDR1 and CDR2 sequences are DFQATT and SNEGSKA (reference sequence). The CDR3 spans 16 residues. CDR3 DNA: TGCAGTGCTAGGGGAGTAGCGGGAGTGTCCTACAATGAGCAGTTCTTC. Translation: CSARGVAGVSYNEQFF.

The chain recombines TRBV20-1 with TRBJ2-3; possibly TRBD2 for D (6 bases). Trimming cost V 5 bases and J 1 base, with 10 bases left between them. The germline gives CDR1 DFQATT, CDR2 SNEGSKA (reference sequence). The CDR3 has 13 amino acids. The CDR3 nucleotides are TGCAGTGCTCCTTCTAGCGGCACAGATACGCAGTATTTT. It specifies CSAPSSGTDTQYF.

The rearrangement links TRBV2 to TRBJ2-5, with D possibly matching TRBD1 (6 bases). Trimming removed 7 bases from V and 4 bases from J, with 16 bases in between. Germline CDR1 SNHLY, CDR2 FYNNEI. The CDR3 runs to 14 residues. CDR3 protein: CASNRRLGGETQYF. Written as DNA, the CDR3 is TGTGCCAGCAATCGGCGGCTAGGGGGAGAGACCCAGTACTTC. The variable domain in full, completed from reference TRBV2 and TRBJ2-5, reads EPEVTQTPSHQVTQMGQEVILRCVPISNHLYFYWYRQILGQKVEFLVSFYNNEISEKSEIFDDQFSVERPDGSNFTLKIRSTKLEDSAMYFCASNRRLGGETQYFGPGTRLLVL.